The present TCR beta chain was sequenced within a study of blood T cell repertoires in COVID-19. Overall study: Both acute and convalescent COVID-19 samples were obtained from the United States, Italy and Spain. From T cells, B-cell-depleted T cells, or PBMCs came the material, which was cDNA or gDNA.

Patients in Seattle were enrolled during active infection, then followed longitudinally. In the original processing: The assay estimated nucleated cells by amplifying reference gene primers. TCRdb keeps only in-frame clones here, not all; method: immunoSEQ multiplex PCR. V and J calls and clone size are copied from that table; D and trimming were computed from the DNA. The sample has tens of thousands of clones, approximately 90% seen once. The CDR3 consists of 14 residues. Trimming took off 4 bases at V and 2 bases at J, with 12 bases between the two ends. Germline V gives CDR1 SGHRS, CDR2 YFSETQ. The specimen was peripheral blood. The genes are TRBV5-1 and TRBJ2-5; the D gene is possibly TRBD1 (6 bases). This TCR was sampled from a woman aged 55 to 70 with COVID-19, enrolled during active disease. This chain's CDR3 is CASSERTDQETQYF. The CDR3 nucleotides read TGCGCCAGCAGCGAACGGACAGATCAAGAGACCCAGTACTTC. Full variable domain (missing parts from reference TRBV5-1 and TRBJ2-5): KAGVTQTPRYLIKTRGQQVTLSCSPISGHRSVSWYQQTPGQGLQFLFEYFSETQRNKGNFPGRFSGRQFSNSRSEMNVSTLELGDSALYLCASSERTDQETQYFGPGTRLLVL.